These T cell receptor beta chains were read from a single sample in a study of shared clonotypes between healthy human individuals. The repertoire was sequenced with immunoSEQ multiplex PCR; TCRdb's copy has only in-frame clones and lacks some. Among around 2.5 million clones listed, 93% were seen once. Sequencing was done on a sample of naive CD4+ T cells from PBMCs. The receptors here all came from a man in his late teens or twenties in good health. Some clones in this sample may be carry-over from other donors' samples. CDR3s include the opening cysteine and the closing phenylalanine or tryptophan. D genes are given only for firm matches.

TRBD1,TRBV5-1,CASSSQGAGTEAFF
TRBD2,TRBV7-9,CASSLGNSGSSYNEQFF
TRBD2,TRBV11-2,CASSPGVRSGGTDTQYF
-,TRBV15,CATSRDRRRQTTGNTIYF
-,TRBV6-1,CASSERGNQPQHF
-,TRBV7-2,CASSSRQENTEAFF
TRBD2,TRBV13,CASSPRESGALGEQFF
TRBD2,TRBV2,CASSAGTSGPTQYF
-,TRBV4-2,CASSQVPVGGPGEQYF
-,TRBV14,CASSQDWGRVQETQYF
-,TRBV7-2,CASSLRGYEQYF
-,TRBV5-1,CASSLGTGTAGNTIYF
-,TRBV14,CASSLRRPATPYEQYF
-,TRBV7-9,CASSHIQGARSYEQYF
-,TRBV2,CASSEFLNQPQHF
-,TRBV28,CASSFRGEGTGYTF
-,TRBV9,CASSGGTNEKLFF
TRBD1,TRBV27,CASSLHGQGRYNQPQHF
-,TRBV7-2,CASSSTGPTEAFF
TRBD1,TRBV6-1,CASIERGTGYEKLFF
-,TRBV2,CASSGQLVAEAFF
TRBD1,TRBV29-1,CSVERDRGFGELFF
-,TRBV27,CASSLSYRRGYNEQFF
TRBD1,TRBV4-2,CASSLRDRDYEQYF
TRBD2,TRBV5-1,CASGPSGSQETQYF
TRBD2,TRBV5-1,CASSLALAGVETQYF
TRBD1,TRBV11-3,CASSLGRGTYEQYF
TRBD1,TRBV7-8,CASSLGFRDRPYEQYF
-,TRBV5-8,CASSRLRDDTWNEQFF
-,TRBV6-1,CASSESGDRQYF
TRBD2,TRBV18,CASSPGLAGDNEQFF
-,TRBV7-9,CASSLSLDEQYF
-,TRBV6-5,CASNGNTGELFF
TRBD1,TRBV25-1,CASSEKDRPNTF
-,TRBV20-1,CSARVGGEQFF
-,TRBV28,CASSGDRYEQYF
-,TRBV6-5,CASRRQRYNEQFF
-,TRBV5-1,CASRAVGNNEQFF
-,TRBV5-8,CASQSQLVEPQHF
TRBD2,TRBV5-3,CARSSLSGGSYNEQFF
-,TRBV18,CASSPVGDDYGYTF
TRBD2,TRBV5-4,CASQTQTSGSYNEQFF
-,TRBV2,CASSDPGSPNYGYTF
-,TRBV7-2,CASSSSTDTQYF
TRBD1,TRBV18,CASSPFTGGDGYTF
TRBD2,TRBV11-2,CASSLFISGSGNEQFF
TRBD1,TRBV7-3,CASSLQGARTDTQYF
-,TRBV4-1,CASSQVGGTGELFF
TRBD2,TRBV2,CASRADKAGGFYEQYF
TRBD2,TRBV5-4,CASSLTSGNTGELFF
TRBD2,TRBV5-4,CASRTRTSGSTDTQYF
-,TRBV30,CAWSVRNSNQPQHF
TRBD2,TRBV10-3,CAISAAGGPDNEQFF
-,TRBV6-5,CASSPTAANEKLFF
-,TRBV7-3,CASSAVGGGGYEQYF
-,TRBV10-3,CAISWGGRGGTEAFF
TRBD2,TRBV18,CASSPTASGTDTQYF
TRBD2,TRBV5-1,CASRRTSGLQETQYF